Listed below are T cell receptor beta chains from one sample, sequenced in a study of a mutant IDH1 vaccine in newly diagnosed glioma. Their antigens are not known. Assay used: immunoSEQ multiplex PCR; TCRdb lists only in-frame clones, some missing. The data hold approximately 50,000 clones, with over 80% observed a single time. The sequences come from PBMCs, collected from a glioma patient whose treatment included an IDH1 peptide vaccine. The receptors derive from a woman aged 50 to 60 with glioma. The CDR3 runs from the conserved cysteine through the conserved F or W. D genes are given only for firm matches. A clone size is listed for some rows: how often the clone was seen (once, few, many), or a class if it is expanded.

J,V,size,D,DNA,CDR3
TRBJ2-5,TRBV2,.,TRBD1,TGTGCCAGCAGAAGACAGGGTGGGGAGACCCAGTACTTC,CASRRQGGETQYF
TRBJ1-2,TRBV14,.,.,TGTGCCAGCAGCCAAGGTCGCGGGGAGTATGGCTACACCTTC,CASSQGRGEYGYTF
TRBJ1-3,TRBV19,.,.,TGTGCCAGTAACCTGCTTGGGAAAGGAAACACCATATATTTT,CASNLLGKGNTIYF
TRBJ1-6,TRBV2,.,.,TGTGCCAGCAGTGGGAAAAAGATTCATCTGGCCTATAATTCACCCCTCCACTTT,CASSGKKIHLAYNSPLHF
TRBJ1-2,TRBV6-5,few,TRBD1,TGTGCCAGCAGTCTGGGACAGGGAAGTTATGGCTACACCTTC,CASSLGQGSYGYTF
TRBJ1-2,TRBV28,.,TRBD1,TGTGCCAGCAGTACCCCGACAGGGGAGAACACCTTC,CASSTPTGENTF
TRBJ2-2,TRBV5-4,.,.,TGTGCCAGCAGCTCGAGGACAGCCAACACCGGGGAGCTGTTTTTT,CASSSRTANTGELFF
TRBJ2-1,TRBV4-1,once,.,TGCGCCAGCAGCCAAGATCGGGGCCTTGAGCAGTTCTTC,CASSQDRGLEQFF
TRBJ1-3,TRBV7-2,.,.,TGTGCCAGCAGCATAGGCGTCTCTGGAAACACCATATATTTT,CASSIGVSGNTIYF
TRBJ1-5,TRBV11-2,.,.,TGTGCCAGCAGCTTAACAGGGTATAGCAATCAGCCCCAGCATTTT,CASSLTGYSNQPQHF
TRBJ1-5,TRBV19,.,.,TGTGCCAGTAGTATGGGCCCACGGCAACGGCAGCATTTT,CASSMGPRQRQHF
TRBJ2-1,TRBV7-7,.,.,TGTGCTAGCAGCTTAGGTGCCGAGGCCGAGCAGTTCTTC,CASSLGAEAEQFF
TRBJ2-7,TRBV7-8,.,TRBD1,TGTGCCAGCAGCCTCGGGACAGGATCCTACGAGCAGTACTTC,CASSLGTGSYEQYF
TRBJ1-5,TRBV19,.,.,TGTGCCAGTAGTATTCTCCTCCTCAGTTCTTATAGCAATCAGCCCCAGCATTTT,CASSILLLSSYSNQPQHF
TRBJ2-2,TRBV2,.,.,TGTGCCAGCAGTGCCACCGGGGAGCTGTTTTTT,CASSATGELFF
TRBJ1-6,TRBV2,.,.,TGTGCCAGCGGAGGGCAGAGGAATTCACCCCTCCACTTT,CASGGQRNSPLHF
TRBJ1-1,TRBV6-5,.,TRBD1,TGTGCCAGCAAGACCCCCGGGACAGGGTCCTTGGAAGCTTTCTTT,CASKTPGTGSLEAFF
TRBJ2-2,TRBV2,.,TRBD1,TGTGCCAGCAGTGTTTCTAAGACAGGGGACACCGGGGAGCTGTTTTTT,CASSVSKTGDTGELFF
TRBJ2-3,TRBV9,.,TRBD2,TGTGCCAGCAGCGTAGCCAATCCTAAGGTTCTCGCCGGACTAGCGGGGTCCGATACGCAGTATTTT,CASSVANPKVLAGLAGSDTQYF
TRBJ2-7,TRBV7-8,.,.,TGTGCCAGCAGGGAAAGGGGATTCCGCTCCTACGAGCAGTACTTC,CASRERGFRSYEQYF
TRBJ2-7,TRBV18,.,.,TGTGCCAGCTCAAGAACCGGGTCTCCCTACGAGCAGTACTTC,CASSRTGSPYEQYF
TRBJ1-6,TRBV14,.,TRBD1,TGTGCCAGCAGCTACGGGACAGGGGGTTCACCCCTCCACTTT,CASSYGTGGSPLHF
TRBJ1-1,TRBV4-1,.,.,TGCGCCAGCAGCCCCCAGGGCGGGAACACTGAAGCTTTCTTT,CASSPQGGNTEAFF
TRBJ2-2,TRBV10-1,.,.,TGCGCCAGCAGCGACAGCACCGGGGAGCTGTTTTTT,CASSDSTGELFF
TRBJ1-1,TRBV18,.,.,TGTGCCAGCGCTGGGGTGGACACTGAAGCTTTCTTT,CASAGVDTEAFF
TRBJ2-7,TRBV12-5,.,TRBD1,TGTGCTAGTGGTTTGACCTCGGGACAGCGATCCTACGAGCAGTACTTC,CASGLTSGQRSYEQYF
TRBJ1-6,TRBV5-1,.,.,TGCGCCAGCTCCTGGAGGCAGGGAGGATGGGGCTATAATTCACCCCTCCACTTT,CASSWRQGGWGYNSPLHF
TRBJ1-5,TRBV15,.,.,TGTGCCACCAGCAGAGAAGGCCCGCCCCAGCATTTT,CATSREGPPQHF
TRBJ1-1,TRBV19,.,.,TGTGCCAGTAATGGGGGGCCGACCATGAACACTGAAGCTTTCTTT,CASNGGPTMNTEAFF
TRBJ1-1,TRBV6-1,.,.,TGTGCCAGCAGTGAAGATGGGTTTGGGGGCACTGAAGCTTTCTTT,CASSEDGFGGTEAFF
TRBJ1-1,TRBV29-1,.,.,TGCAGCGTTCGACGGAACACTGAAGCTTTCTTT,CSVRRNTEAFF
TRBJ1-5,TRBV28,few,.,TGTGCCAGCAGAAACCCCAGCAATCAGCCCCAGCATTTT,CASRNPSNQPQHF
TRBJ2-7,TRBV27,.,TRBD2,TGTGCCAGCAGTTTAGGCGGGGGGGCGAGGGAGCAGTACTTC,CASSLGGGAREQYF
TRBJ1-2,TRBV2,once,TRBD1,TGTGCCAGCAGTTCCACAGGGGTGGAATATGGCTACACCTTC,CASSSTGVEYGYTF
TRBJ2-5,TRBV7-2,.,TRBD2,TGTGCCAGCAGCTTAGAGTTCAGCGGGGAACAGTACTTC,CASSLEFSGEQYF
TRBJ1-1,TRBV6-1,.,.,TGTGCCAGCAGGAGGCTGAACACTGAAGCTTTCTTT,CASRRLNTEAFF
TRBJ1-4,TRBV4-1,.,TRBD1,TGCGCCAGCAGCCTGGGACAGGGACCCACCCGGGCTAATGAAAAACTGTTTTTT,CASSLGQGPTRANEKLFF
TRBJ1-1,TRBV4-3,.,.,TGCGCCAGCAGCCAAGGGCGGGGATACACTGAAGCTTTCTTT,CASSQGRGYTEAFF
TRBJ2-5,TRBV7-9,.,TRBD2,TGTGCCAGCAGCCCCGGGGGGTTCCAAGAGACCCAGTACTTC,CASSPGGFQETQYF
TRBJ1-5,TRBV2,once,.,TGTGCCAGCAGTGAACGCGCAGGGAATCAGCCCCAGCATTTT,CASSERAGNQPQHF
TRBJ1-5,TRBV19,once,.,TGTGCCAGCCGACGTGGGCCTTGGAATCAGCCCCAGCATTTT,CASRRGPWNQPQHF
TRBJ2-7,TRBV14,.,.,TGTGCCAGCAGCCAAGGTCTACCCGGGACCCCTTCCTACGAGCAGTACTTC,CASSQGLPGTPSYEQYF
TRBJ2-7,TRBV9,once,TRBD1,TGTGCCAGCAGCGCTCCGGGACAGGATGTAGGCGAGCAGTACTTC,CASSAPGQDVGEQYF
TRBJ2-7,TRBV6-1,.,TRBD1,TGTGCCAGCAGTGAATGGGACAGGAGCTCCTACGAGCAGTACTTC,CASSEWDRSSYEQYF
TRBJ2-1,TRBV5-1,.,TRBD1,TGCGCCAGCAGAGCTCCCGGGACAGGGTTGCAGAATGAGCAGTTCTTC,CASRAPGTGLQNEQFF
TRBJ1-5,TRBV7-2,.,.,TGTGCCAGCAGCTTAAGGCTGGGGAGCAATCAGCCCCAGCATTTT,CASSLRLGSNQPQHF
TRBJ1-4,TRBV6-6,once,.,TGTGCCAGCGGAAGAAGGGGTGAAAAACTGTTTTTT,CASGRRGEKLFF
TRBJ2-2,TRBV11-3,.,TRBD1,TGTGCCAGCAGCTCGATCCCCGGACAGGGCAACGGGGAGCTGTTTTTT,CASSSIPGQGNGELFF
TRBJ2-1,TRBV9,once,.,TGTGCCAGCAGCGTAGAAACAGGCTCCTACAATGAGCAGTTCTTC,CASSVETGSYNEQFF
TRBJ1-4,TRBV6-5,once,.,TGTGCCAGCAGACAGGTCTGGGCAACTAATGAAAAACTGTTTTTT,CASRQVWATNEKLFF
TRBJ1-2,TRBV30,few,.,TGTGCCTGGAGTGGGGGTTTCGGCTACACCTTC,CAWSGGFGYTF
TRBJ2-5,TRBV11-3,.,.,TGTGCCAGCAGCTTACGACAGCAAGAGACCCAGTACTTC,CASSLRQQETQYF
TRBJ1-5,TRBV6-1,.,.,TGTGCCAGCAGTGGGGGTAGCAATCAGCCCCAGCATTTT,CASSGGSNQPQHF
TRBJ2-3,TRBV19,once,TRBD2,TGTGCCAGTAGTCCTCCGGGACTAGCGGCAGATACGCAGTATTTT,CASSPPGLAADTQYF